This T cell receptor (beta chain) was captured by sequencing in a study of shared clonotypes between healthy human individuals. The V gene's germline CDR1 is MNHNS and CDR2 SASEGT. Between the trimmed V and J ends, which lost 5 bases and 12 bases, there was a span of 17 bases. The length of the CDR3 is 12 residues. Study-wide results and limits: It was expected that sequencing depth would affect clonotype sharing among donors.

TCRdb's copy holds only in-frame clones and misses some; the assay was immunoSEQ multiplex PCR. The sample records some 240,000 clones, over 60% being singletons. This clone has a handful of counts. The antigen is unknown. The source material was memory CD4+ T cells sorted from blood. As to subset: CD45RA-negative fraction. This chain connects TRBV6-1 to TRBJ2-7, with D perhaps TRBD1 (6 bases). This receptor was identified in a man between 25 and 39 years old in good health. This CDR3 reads CASSRDSGRGYF. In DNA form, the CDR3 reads TGTGCCAGCAGTCGTGACTCCGGCAGGGGGTACTTC.